Listed below are T cell receptor beta chains from one sample, sequenced in a study of CD8 T cells in ankylosing spondylitis. TCRdb used MiXCR to reprocess the 5' RACE reads, holding one entry per CDR3 protein. Of roughly 250,000 distinct CDR3 sequences listed, approximately 9% were seen once; the top ten hold around 7%. Sample: blood, either unsorted or a sorted T cell fraction (not recorded which). The receptors were gathered from a male donor with ankylosing spondylitis or in good health (not recorded which). CDR3s include the opening cysteine and the closing phenylalanine or tryptophan. The order of the fields is J gene, clone size, V gene, D gene, CDR3 protein, CDR3 DNA. A D gene is named only where the DNA matches it firmly. Clone size appears in some rows only: once, few, many, or a class for an expanded clone.

TRBJ2-1	few	TRBV10-3	TRBD2	CAISRTSGSGREQFF	TGTGCCATCAGCAGGACTAGCGGGAGCGGCAGAGAGCAGTTCTTC
TRBJ2-7	few	TRBV23-1	NA	CASSRRGSRLYEQYF	TGCGCCAGCTCTCGGAGGGGGAGCAGACTCTACGAGCAGTACTTC
TRBJ1-5	many	TRBV12-3/TRBV12-4	TRBD1	CASSLGQGAQPQHF	TGTGCCAGCAGTTTGGGACAGGGGGCGCAGCCCCAGCATTTT
TRBJ1-5	many	TRBV18	TRBD1	CASSLRDRDQPQHF	TGTGCCAGCTCACTCCGGGACAGGGATCAGCCCCAGCATTTT
TRBJ2-1	many	TRBV12-3/TRBV12-4	TRBD2	CASSLSGRPKF	TGTGCCAGCAGTTTGAGCGGGAGGCCGAAGTTT
TRBJ1-5	many	TRBV25-1	NA	CASSEWESNQPQHF	TGTGCCAGCAGTGAATGGGAAAGCAATCAGCCCCAGCATTTT
TRBJ2-7	many	TRBV12-3/TRBV12-4	NA	CASSLGGILYEQYF	TGTGCCAGCAGTTTAGGAGGGATACTTTACGAGCAGTACTTC
TRBJ1-2	many	TRBV12-3/TRBV12-4	NA	CASSRDQLGYGYTF	TGTGCCAGCAGTCGGGACCAGCTCGGCTATGGCTACACCTTC
TRBJ2-1	many	TRBV11-2	TRBD2	CASSLTLRLAGANNEQFF	TGTGCCAGCAGCTTGACGTTGAGGCTAGCGGGCGCTAACAATGAGCAGTTCTTC
TRBJ1-3	many	TRBV10-1	NA	CASSESGRAGNTIYF	TGCGCCAGCAGTGAGTCGGGTAGGGCTGGAAACACCATATATTTT
TRBJ2-3	many	TRBV24-1	TRBD2	CATSDLSSGTDTQYF	TGTGCCACCAGTGATTTGTCTAGCGGAACAGATACGCAGTATTTT
TRBJ2-7	many	TRBV20-1	TRBD1	CSAATGGSLEQYF	TGCAGTGCTGCTACAGGGGGGAGTCTCGAGCAGTACTTC
TRBJ2-7	many	TRBV20-1	NA	CSADGGSYYEQYF	TGCAGTGCTGATGGCGGGTCTTACTACGAGCAGTACTTC
TRBJ1-1	NA	TRBV20-1	TRBD1	CSAGQGSTEAFF	TGCAGTGCGGGACAGGGATCCACTGAAGCTTTCTTT
TRBJ1-5	few	TRBV7-2	NA	CASSPGPAGPQHF	TGTGCCAGCAGCCCGGGACCGGCTGGACCCCAGCATTTT
TRBJ2-1	NA	TRBV29-1	TRBD2	CSASGGGYYDEQFF	TGCAGCGCTAGCGGGGGGGGATATTACGATGAGCAGTTCTTC
TRBJ2-7	NA	TRBV2	TRBD1	CASSVSGTGVWDYEQYF	TGTGCCAGCAGTGTCTCCGGGACAGGGGTGTGGGACTACGAGCAGTACTTC
TRBJ1-4	many	TRBV5-1	TRBD1	CASSLGQGHNEKLFF	TGCGCCAGCAGCTTGGGACAGGGACATAATGAAAAACTGTTTTTT
TRBJ2-3	many	TRBV2	NA	CASSGASTDTQYF	TGTGCCAGCAGTGGAGCTAGCACAGATACGCAGTATTTT
TRBJ1-1	many	TRBV20-1	TRBD1	CSARYRGRRDTEAFF	TGCAGTGCTAGGTACAGGGGGCGACGGGACACTGAAGCTTTCTTT
TRBJ1-1	few	TRBV7-9	NA	CASSPGTEGNEAFF	TGTGCCAGCAGCCCAGGGACCGAAGGAAATGAAGCTTTCTTT
TRBJ1-1	many	TRBV12-3/TRBV12-4	NA	CASSFTRNTEAFF	TGTGCCAGCAGTTTTACGAGGAACACTGAAGCTTTCTTT
TRBJ2-1	many	TRBV7-9	NA	CASSLPLGQNEQFF	TGTGCCAGCAGCTTACCCCTCGGGCAGAATGAGCAGTTCTTC
TRBJ2-3	few	TRBV7-2	NA	CASSLARLVREDTQYF	TGTGCCAGCAGCTTAGCGAGACTGGTGCGGGAAGATACGCAGTATTTT
TRBJ1-6	many	TRBV5-1	TRBD1	CASSLEGQGNSPLHF	TGCGCCAGCAGCTTGGAGGGACAGGGGAATTCACCCCTCCACTTT
TRBJ2-1	many	TRBV11-3	NA	CASSDNNEQFF	TGTGCCAGCAGCGACAACAATGAGCAGTTCTTC
TRBJ2-7	many	TRBV7-2	NA	CASSAPGYEQYF	TGTGCCAGCAGCGCCCCCGGCTACGAGCAGTACTTC
TRBJ1-2	many	TRBV20-1	NA	CSARGALNYGYTF	TGCAGTGCTAGGGGGGCGCTTAACTATGGCTACACCTTC
TRBJ1-5	many	TRBV7-9	TRBD1	CASSSDRVVSQPQHF	TGTGCCAGCAGCTCGGACAGGGTTGTAAGTCAGCCCCAGCATTTT
TRBJ2-5	NA	TRBV3-1	TRBD2	CACCQDTREGIQETQYF	TGTGCCTGCTGCCAAGATACTAGGGAGGGCATCCAAGAGACCCAGTACTTC
TRBJ2-1	many	TRBV20-1	TRBD1	CSARQGGSYNEQFF	TGCAGTGCTCGACAGGGTGGGTCCTACAATGAGCAGTTCTTC
TRBJ2-3	many	TRBV7-8	NA	CASSSGGVSTDTQYF	TGTGCCAGCAGTTCAGGAGGGGTTAGCACAGATACGCAGTATTTT
TRBJ2-5	few	TRBV4-3	NA	CASSRPTGTDKETQYF	TGCGCCAGCAGCCGACCCACCGGGACGGACAAAGAGACCCAGTACTTC
TRBJ1-5	many	TRBV6-5	NA	CASSYGAGVNQPQHF	TGTGCCAGCAGTTACGGCGCAGGGGTCAATCAGCCCCAGCATTTT
TRBJ2-4	NA	TRBV15	TRBD1	CATSRGTKRQGDIQSF	TGTGCCACCAGCAGAGGCACGAAAAGACAGGGAGACATTCAGTCCTTC
TRBJ2-1	many	TRBV7-2	NA	CASSFGSSYNEQFF	TGTGCCAGCAGCTTCGGCAGTTCCTACAATGAGCAGTTCTTC
TRBJ1-1	few	TRBV7-3	NA	CASAPITGSEAFF	TGTGCCAGCGCTCCCATTACGGGTAGCGAAGCTTTCTTT
TRBJ2-5	once	TRBV12-3/TRBV12-4	TRBD1	CASRRQGTQETQYF	TGTGCCAGCAGAAGACAGGGGACCCAAGAGACCCAGTACTTC
TRBJ2-1	many	TRBV27	NA	CASSWDWSSYNEQFF	TGTGCCAGCAGTTGGGACTGGAGCTCCTACAATGAGCAGTTCTTC
TRBJ2-5	NA	TRBV12-3/TRBV12-4	NA	CASSSPGGETQYF	TGTGCCAGCAGTTCCCCTGGGGGGGAGACCCAGTACTTC
TRBJ2-3	many	TRBV12-3/TRBV12-4	NA	CASTRMGQFTDTQYF	TGTGCCAGCACCCGGATGGGGCAGTTCACAGATACGCAGTATTTT
TRBJ2-3	many	TRBV29-1	NA	CSAFLRSFTDTQYF	TGCAGCGCCTTTCTCCGGTCCTTCACAGATACGCAGTATTTT
TRBJ1-2	NA	TRBV10-2	NA	CASSPPEGGYTF	TGCGCCAGCAGTCCCCCTGAGGGCGGCTACACCTTC
TRBJ2-3	many	TRBV14	NA	CASSQVPFRVHSTDTQYF	TGTGCCAGCAGCCAAGTCCCCTTCAGGGTCCATAGCACAGATACGCAGTATTTT
TRBJ2-4	NA	TRBV7-9	TRBD2	CASSPRTSGDIQYF	TGTGCCAGCAGCCCACGGACTAGCGGGGACATTCAGTACTTC
TRBJ2-7	many	TRBV28	TRBD2	CASNPRGLADYEQYF	TGTGCCAGCAATCCCAGGGGACTAGCGGACTACGAGCAGTACTTC
TRBJ2-3	few	TRBV11-3	NA	CASSLTLTGRETDTQYF	TGTGCCAGCAGCCTCACCCTTACAGGGAGGGAAACAGATACGCAGTATTTT
TRBJ2-1	few	TRBV5-1	TRBD1	CASSLTGVTGDEQFF	TGCGCCAGCAGCTTGACAGGGGTGACGGGCGATGAGCAGTTCTTC
TRBJ1-1	many	TRBV20-1	NA	CSARGTLKNTEAFF	TGCAGTGCTAGGGGGACCCTCAAGAACACTGAAGCTTTCTTT
TRBJ1-1	NA	TRBV7-2	NA	CASSFRQVLNTEAFF	TGTGCCAGCAGCTTTCGACAGGTTTTGAACACTGAAGCTTTCTTT
TRBJ2-3	many	TRBV5-1	NA	CASGGTDTQYF	TGCGCCAGCGGAGGCACAGATACGCAGTATTTT
TRBJ2-7	NA	TRBV7-6	NA	CASSLAGLYEQYF	TGTGCCAGCAGCTTAGCCGGACTCTACGAGCAGTACTTC
TRBJ1-1	many	TRBV7-2	NA	CASSPQTRTEAFF	TGTGCCAGCAGCCCTCAGACAAGAACTGAAGCTTTCTTT
TRBJ2-1	few	TRBV7-2	TRBD2	CASSLGPQRGTYNEQFF	TGTGCCAGCAGCTTAGGCCCCCAGCGGGGGACCTACAATGAGCAGTTCTTC
TRBJ2-5	many	TRBV7-2	TRBD2	CASKRAGGLQETQYF	TGTGCCAGCAAAAGAGCGGGGGGGCTACAAGAGACCCAGTACTTC
TRBJ2-1	many	TRBV5-1	TRBD2	CASSLGTSGRSVEQFF	TGCGCCAGCAGCTTGGGGACTAGCGGGAGATCAGTTGAGCAGTTCTTC
TRBJ2-7	many	TRBV20-1	NA	CSAQQDTYEQYF	TGCAGTGCGCAGCAGGACACCTACGAGCAGTACTTC
TRBJ1-1	few	TRBV18	NA	CASSPGISGTEAFF	TGTGCCAGCTCACCAGGAATCTCTGGGACTGAAGCTTTCTTT
TRBJ2-1	many	TRBV11-1	NA	CASSLTGATYNEQFF	TGTGCCAGCAGCTTAACGGGGGCCACTTACAATGAGCAGTTCTTC
TRBJ1-2	NA	TRBV27	NA	CASSLGTGADPSYGYTF	TGTGCCAGCAGTTTAGGTACCGGGGCCGACCCCTCCTATGGCTACACCTTC